Each of the 31 T cell receptor beta chains below was sequenced from the same sample in a study of T cell responses to AZD1222 COVID-19 vaccine. Profiled with immunoSEQ multiplex PCR; TCRdb holds only in-frame clones, not every one. Counted here are more than 100,000 clones, over 75% occurring once; the ten biggest clones make up roughly 3.5%. The sequencing used peripheral blood, collected on day 0 of AZD1222 vaccination. The receptors stem from an adult in good health.

The sample holds a few counts of this clone. This sequence joins TRBV11-2 and TRBJ2-4; TRBD1 is a possible D gene (5 bases). V lost 6 bases, J lost 0 bases, and 12 bases lay in between. CDR3 length: 15 amino acids. The germline V gene has CDR1 SGHAT and CDR2 FQNNGV. CDR3 in DNA: TGTGCCAGCAGTGAGACAGCTCTAGCCAAAAACATTCAGTACTTC. This gives the protein CASSETALAKNIQYF.

This rearrangement joins TRBV2 to TRBJ1-1, with D possibly matching TRBD1 (5 bases). This CDR3 contains 16 residues. V was trimmed by 5 bases and J by 5 bases, leaving 21 bases between them. CDR1 and CDR2 from the germline V gene are SNHLY and FYNNEI. CDR3 residues: CASSPPGLWGSTEAFF. CDR3 coding DNA: TGTGCCAGCAGTCCACCAGGTCTCTGGGGGTCGACTGAAGCTTTCTTT.

Note on this clone: The sample has other DNA sequences that encode this CDR3 too. The CDR3 is CASSYLGGNYGYTF. Written as DNA, the CDR3 is TGTGCCAGCAGTTACCTCGGGGGGAACTATGGCTACACCTTC. The chain has TRBV6-5 and TRBJ1-2, with D possibly TRBD1 on 5 matching bases. The CDR3 has 14 residues. Trimming pared 2 bases from V and 2 bases from J, leaving 9 bases between. From germline, CDR1 is MNHEY and CDR2 SVGAGI.

The J gene is TRBJ1-2, the V gene TRBV29-1; D unclear. V was trimmed by 0 bases and J by 3 bases, leaving 11 bases between them. The germline V gene encodes CDR1 SQVTM and CDR2 ANQGSEA. The CDR3 length is 14 residues. In DNA, the CDR3 is TGCAGCGTTGAAGATCCAGAGGGTGACTATGGCTACACCTTC. This codes for CSVEDPEGDYGYTF.

V and J are TRBV29-1 and TRBJ1-2, with D unclear. V was pared by 5 bases and J by 1 base, with 14 bases between. Germline lookup yields CDR1 SQVTM and CDR2 ANQGSEA. The CDR3 consists of 14 residues. CDR3 loop: CSVPKTDLNYGYTF. The CDR3, as DNA: TGCAGCGTTCCCAAGACCGACCTTAACTATGGCTACACCTTC.

The gene calls are TRBV5-4 and TRBJ2-2, with 12 bases fitting TRBD1. The V gene end was trimmed by 4 bases and the J gene end by 7 bases; junction bases not matched to a gene: 8. The CDR3 is 16 amino acids. Germline CDR1 reads SGHNT; CDR2 reads YYREEE (reference sequence). The CDR3 here is CASSPGGTGGGGELFF. CDR3 coding DNA: TGTGCCAGCAGCCCGGGTGGGACAGGGGGCGGCGGGGAGCTGTTTTTT.

The rearrangement links TRBV18 to TRBJ2-5; D is perhaps TRBD2 (6 bases). This CDR3 comprises 13 residues. Germline CDR1 and CDR2: KGHSH and LQKENI. The V end was cut by 5 bases, the J end by 0 bases, with 7 bases between. CDR3 amino acids: CASSVADQETQYF. The CDR3 DNA reads as TGTGCCAGCTCAGTAGCGGACCAAGAGACCCAGTACTTC.

The chain uses TRBV6-5 and TRBJ1-2, with D hard to call. Deletions cut 2 bases from V and 6 bases from J, with 10 bases between. The CDR3 runs to 13 residues. CDR1 and CDR2 (germline): MNHEY, SVGAGI. DNA of the CDR3: TGTGCCAGCAGTTACGGAAAGTACGATGGCTACACCTTC. Translation gives CASSYGKYDGYTF.

The chain links TRBV19 to TRBJ1-5; D call uncertain. The CDR3 loop spans 16 amino acids. V lost 3 bases and J 4 bases, leaving 16 bases between the germline ends. Germline-derived CDR1 and CDR2 are LNHDA and SQIVND (reference sequence). CDR3 coding DNA: TGTGCCAGTAGTATTAATGTCGGACTGCGAAATCAGCCCCAGCATTTT. This translates into CASSINVGLRNQPQHF.

This chain connects TRBV12-3 or TRBV12-4 to TRBJ1-5; D is unresolved. There are 13 residues in the CDR3. V lost 3 bases to trimming and J lost 6 bases, with 9 bases between them. The CDR3 reads CASSFGLRQPQHF. CDR3 DNA: TGTGCCAGCAGTTTCGGGTTGCGTCAGCCCCAGCATTTT.

This clone has only one observation. This rearrangement joins TRBV18 to TRBJ1-1; possible D gene TRBD1, 5 bases. The germline V gene encodes CDR1 KGHSH and CDR2 LQKENI. The CDR3 covers 15 residues. The V end lost 3 bases, the J end lost 6 bases, and 17 bases lay between the germline ends. CDR3 nucleotide sequence: TGTGCCAGCTCACCGTTTCCAGGGTTCTTGGCTGAAGCTTTCTTT. This sequence encodes CASSPFPGFLAEAFF. The full variable domain, completed using reference TRBV18 and TRBJ1-1, is NAGVMQNPRHLVRRRGQEARLRCSPMKGHSHVYWYRQLPEEGLKFMVYLQKENIIDESGMPKERFSAEFPKEGPSILRIQQVVRGDSAAYFCASSPFPGFLAEAFFGQGTRLTVV.

The chain links TRBV5-8 to TRBJ1-2, with 11 bases that match TRBD1. The V segment lost 4 bases and the J segment 4 bases; nucleotides outside the gene matches: 9. The CDR3 runs to 16 residues. CDR1 is SGHTS, CDR2 YDEGEE, per germline. The CDR3 sequence is CASSRTGGFSSYGYTF. CDR3 sequence (DNA): TGTGCCAGCAGCCGGACAGGGGGCTTTTCGTCCTATGGCTACACCTTC.

V is TRBV7-9 and J is TRBJ1-1; the D is unclear. The CDR3 consists of 12 residues. Trimming removed 2 bases at V and 7 bases at J, with 8 bases between. The germline CDR1 and CDR2 sequences are SEHNR and FQNEAQ (reference sequence). CDR3 sequence: CASSLSSNEAFF. CDR3 sequence (DNA): TGTGCCAGCAGCTTATCAAGCAATGAAGCTTTCTTT.

The chain carries TRBV6-2 or TRBV6-3 and TRBJ2-2; TRBD2 is a possible D gene (7 bases). The V end lost 6 bases, the J end lost 3 bases, and 14 bases lay between the germline ends. CDR1 and CDR2 from the germline V gene are MNHEY and SVGEGT. The CDR3 is 15 amino acids. The DNA for the CDR3 is TGTGCCAGCAGCCTCGGGGGGCGGTACACCGGGGAGCTGTTTTTT. Its protein is CASSLGGRYTGELFF.

The chain joins TRBV5-1 to TRBJ2-3, with 11 bases aligning to TRBD2. V trimming: 4 bases; J trimming: 3 bases; junction bases outside the gene matches: 4. This CDR3 is 15 amino acids long. Germline assignment: CDR1 SGHRS and CDR2 YFSETQ. The CDR3: CASSIAGGPTDTQYF. Here the CDR3 DNA reads TGCGCCAGCAGCATAGCGGGGGGGCCGACAGATACGCAGTATTTT.

The table lists this clone with a count of one. CDR3 sequence (DNA): TGTGCCAGCAGGGGGGACAATTTAGAAGAGGGCTACACCTTC. Protein: CASRGDNLEEGYTF. V usage is TRBV2 and J usage is TRBJ1-2; D may be TRBD1 (6 bases). CDR1 and CDR2 from the germline V gene are SNHLY and FYNNEI. Trimming took 6 bases from V and 8 from J, leaving 19 bases between them. This CDR3 has 14 amino acids.

J is TRBJ2-7 and V is TRBV5-1, with D possibly TRBD2 on 6 matching bases. The CDR3 consists of 14 residues. CDR1 is SGHRS and CDR2 is YFSETQ in the germline V gene. The germline V and J ends were trimmed by 4 bases and 1 base, with 12 bases remaining between them. The CDR3 loop is CASSLGLWSYEQYF. CDR3 DNA sequence: TGCGCCAGCAGCCTGGGACTGTGGTCCTACGAGCAGTACTTC.

The rearrangement uses TRBV9 and TRBJ1-2, with a weak D call TRBD1 (6 bases). The V gene lost 4 bases and the J gene lost 5 bases, with 21 bases spanning the gap. Germline assignment: CDR1 SGDLS and CDR2 YYNGEE. The CDR3 totals 16 residues. The CDR3 nucleotides are TGTGCCAGCAGCCCAGAGGGGGGACCGGCTAGATATGGCTACACCTTC. Translated, it gives CASSPEGGPARYGYTF. The variable domain in full, with the rest retrieved from reference TRBV9 and TRBJ1-2, is DSGVTQTPKHLITATGQRVTLRCSPRSGDLSVYWYQQSLDQGLQFLIQYYNGEERAKGNILERFSAQQFPDLHSELNLSSLELGDSALYFCASSPEGGPARYGYTFGSGTRLTVV.

This clone was seen just once. The chain uses TRBV11-2 and TRBJ2-1; TRBD2 aligns across 13 bases. Trimming took 5 bases from V and 3 from J; bases not matched to a gene: 7. The germline V gene encodes CDR1 SGHAT and CDR2 FQNNGV. CDR3 length equals 17 residues. The CDR3 sequence is CASSLRTSGGYYNEQFF. CDR3 coding DNA: TGTGCCAGCAGCCTACGGACTAGCGGGGGCTACTACAATGAGCAGTTCTTC.

This chain connects TRBV10-2 to TRBJ2-7; D is perhaps TRBD1 or TRBD2 (5 bases each). The germline V and J ends were trimmed by 9 bases and 7 bases, with 16 bases remaining between them. Per germline, CDR1 WSHSY and CDR2 SAAADI. CDR3 size: 12 residues. The CDR3 DNA reads TGCGCCAGTGGGGGTGAGACTGGGGAGCAGTACTTC. Translation gives CASGGETGEQYF.

Written as DNA, the CDR3 is TGTGCCAGCAGCTACGGCGGTGCAGTGGGGGGCTACACCTTC. The encoded protein is CASSYGGAVGGYTF. This chain joins TRBV7-2 and TRBJ1-2; D remains unclear. Trimming shortened V by 4 bases and J by 8 bases, and 17 bases separated the two germline ends. Germline assignment: CDR1 SGHTA and CDR2 FQGNSA. This CDR3 comprises 14 residues.

The J gene is TRBJ1-2, the V gene TRBV11-1; 7 nucleotides line up with TRBD1. The CDR3 spans 13 residues. V was pared by 1 base and J by 6 bases, with 2 bases of the junction left unmatched. Looked up from germline, CDR1 is SGHAT and CDR2 is FQDESV (reference sequence). The DNA of the CDR3 is TGTGCCAGCAGCTTAGACAGGGGAGATGGCTACACCTTC. This encodes CASSLDRGDGYTF.

The rearrangement uses TRBV7-2 and TRBJ2-1; D gene unclear. V lost 5 bases to trimming and J lost 5 bases, with 10 bases between them. The CDR3 loop spans 13 amino acids. Germline V gene lookup returns CDR1 SGHTA and CDR2 FQGNSA. CDR3 bases: TGTGCCAGCAGCCTTAATCGGGACAATGAGCAGTTCTTC. It codes for CASSLNRDNEQFF.

This sequence joins TRBV13 and TRBJ2-3; D call uncertain. Trimming cost V 4 bases and J 4 bases, with 6 bases left between them. The germline CDR1 and CDR2 sequences are PRHDT and FYEKMQ (reference sequence). There are 12 residues in the CDR3. The CDR3 nucleotides are TGTGCCAGCAGCTATTATCCAGATACGCAGTATTTT. Amino acids: CASSYYPDTQYF.

The V call is TRBV7-9, the J call TRBJ1-2, with D maybe TRBD1 (5 bases). V lost 7 bases, J lost 8 bases, and 14 bases lay in between. The CDR3 totals 12 residues. Germline loops: CDR1 SEHNR, CDR2 FQNEAQ (reference sequence). The CDR3 region is CASTLPKGGYTF. The DNA of the CDR3 is TGTGCCAGCACATTACCTAAGGGGGGCTACACCTTC.

The chain joins TRBV7-9 to TRBJ1-2, with a weak D call TRBD1 (6 bases). The CDR3 loop spans 17 amino acids. Germline-derived CDR1 and CDR2 are SEHNR and FQNEAQ (reference sequence). Trimming removed 3 bases from V and 6 bases from J, with 23 bases in between. The CDR3 here is CASSFRRALGGADGYTF. CDR3 sequence (DNA): TGTGCCAGCAGCTTCCGCCGGGCGCTAGGGGGGGCGGATGGCTACACCTTC.

V and J are TRBV24-1 and TRBJ2-6, with 7 bases aligning to TRBD1. V lost 2 bases, J lost 3 bases, and 6 bases stayed unmatched. Germline lookup yields CDR1 KGHDR and CDR2 SFDVKD. The CDR3 has 17 amino acids. CDR3 protein: CATSDSAGGDGANVLTF. CDR3 sequence (DNA): TGTGCCACCAGTGATTCGGCAGGGGGTGATGGGGCCAACGTCCTGACTTTC.

The rearrangement links TRBV6-5 to TRBJ2-7; tentative D call: TRBD2 (6 bases). The V and J ends lost 2 bases and 2 bases respectively, with 13 bases between them. Germline assignment: CDR1 MNHEY and CDR2 SVGAGI. The CDR3 runs 15 residues. The chain's CDR3 is CASSYGSGLTYEQYF. CDR3 DNA sequence: TGTGCCAGCAGTTACGGTTCGGGACTCACCTACGAGCAGTACTTC.

The V call is TRBV19, the J call TRBJ1-5; weak D call: TRBD1 (5 bases). V was trimmed by 4 bases and J by 4 bases, leaving 14 bases between them. CDR3 length: 15 amino acids. Germline CDR1 LNHDA, CDR2 SQIVND (reference sequence). CDR3 sequence (DNA): TGTGCCAGTAGTACTGGGACGGGAGGGAATCAGCCCCAGCATTTT. Amino acid sequence: CASSTGTGGNQPQHF.

The V gene is TRBV4-1, the J gene TRBJ1-1, with D uncertain. Trimming shortened V by 3 bases and J by 1 base, and 12 bases separated the two germline ends. The CDR3 runs to 15 residues. Germline V gene lookup returns CDR1 MGHRA and CDR2 YSYEKL. The CDR3, as DNA: TGCGCCAGCAGCCATGGCCCTCGACAGAACACTGAAGCTTTCTTT. Amino acids: CASSHGPRQNTEAFF.

The chain is built from TRBV12-3 or TRBV12-4 and TRBJ2-5; tentatively, D is TRBD1 (6 bases). V was trimmed by 8 bases and J by 5 bases, leaving 15 bases between them. The CDR3 loop spans 13 amino acids. The CDR3 sequence: CASSQGSWETQYF. Here the CDR3 DNA reads TGTGCCAGCTCACAGGGTTCCTGGGAGACCCAGTACTTC.